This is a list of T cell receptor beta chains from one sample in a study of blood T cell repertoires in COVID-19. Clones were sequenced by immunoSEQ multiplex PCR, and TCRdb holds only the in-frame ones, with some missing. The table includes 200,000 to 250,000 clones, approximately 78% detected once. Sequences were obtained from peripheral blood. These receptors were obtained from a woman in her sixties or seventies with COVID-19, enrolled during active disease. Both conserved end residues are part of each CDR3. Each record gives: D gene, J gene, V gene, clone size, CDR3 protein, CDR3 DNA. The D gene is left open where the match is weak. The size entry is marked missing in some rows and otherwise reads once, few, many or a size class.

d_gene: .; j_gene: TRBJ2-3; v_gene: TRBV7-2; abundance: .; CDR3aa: CASSSPGRTDTQYF; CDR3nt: TGTGCCAGCAGCTCCCCAGGGAGGACAGATACGCAGTATTTT
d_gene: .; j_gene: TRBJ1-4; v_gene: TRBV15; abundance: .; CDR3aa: CATSRERAGHEKLFF; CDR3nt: TGTGCCACCAGCAGAGAGAGGGCCGGGCATGAAAAACTGTTTTTT
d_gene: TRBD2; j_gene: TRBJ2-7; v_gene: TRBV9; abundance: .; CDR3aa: CASSAGGLAYEQYF; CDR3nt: TGTGCCAGCAGCGCGGGGGGACTAGCCTACGAGCAGTACTTC
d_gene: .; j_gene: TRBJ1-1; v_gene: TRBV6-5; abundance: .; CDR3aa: CASSTSGENTEAFF; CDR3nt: TGTGCCAGCAGCACGTCGGGGGAGAACACTGAAGCTTTCTTT
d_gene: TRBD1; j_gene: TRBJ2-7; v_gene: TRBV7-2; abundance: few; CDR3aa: CASSRDGGQGTYEQYF; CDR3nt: TGTGCCAGCAGTCGGGACGGGGGACAGGGCACCTACGAGCAGTACTTC
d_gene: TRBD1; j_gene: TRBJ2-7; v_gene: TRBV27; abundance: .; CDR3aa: CASSSTGTVPYEQYF; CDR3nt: TGTGCCAGCAGTTCAACCGGGACAGTTCCCTACGAGCAGTACTTC
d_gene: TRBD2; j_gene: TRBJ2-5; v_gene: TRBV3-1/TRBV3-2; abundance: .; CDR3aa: CASSPTSGRFETQYF; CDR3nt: TGTGCCAGCAGTCCGACTAGCGGGAGATTCGAGACCCAGTACTTC
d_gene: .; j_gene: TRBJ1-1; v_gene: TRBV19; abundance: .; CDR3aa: CASLTTGIRSTEAFF; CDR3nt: TGTGCCAGTCTGACGACAGGTATCAGGAGCACTGAAGCTTTCTTT
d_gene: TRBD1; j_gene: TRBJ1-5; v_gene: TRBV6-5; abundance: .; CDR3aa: CASRGQGGNQPQHF; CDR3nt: TGTGCCAGCCGCGGACAGGGGGGCAATCAGCCCCAGCATTTT
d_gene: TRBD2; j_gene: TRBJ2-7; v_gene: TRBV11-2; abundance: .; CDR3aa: CASSSDGTSGVNEQYF; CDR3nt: TGTGCCAGCAGCTCCGACGGAACTAGCGGAGTAAACGAGCAGTACTTC
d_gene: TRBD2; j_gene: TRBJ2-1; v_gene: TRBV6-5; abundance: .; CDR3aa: CASSLTSGSYNEQFF; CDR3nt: TGTGCCAGCAGTTTGACTAGCGGCTCCTACAATGAGCAGTTCTTC
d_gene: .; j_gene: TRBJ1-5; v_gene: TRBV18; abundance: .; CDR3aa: CASSPLGRMGNQPQHF; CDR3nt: TGTGCCAGCTCACCATTGGGCAGGATGGGCAATCAGCCCCAGCATTTT
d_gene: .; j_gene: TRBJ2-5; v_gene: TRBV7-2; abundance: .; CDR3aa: CASSPGGTPQETQYF; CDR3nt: TGTGCCAGCAGCCCCGGGGGAACCCCCCAAGAGACCCAGTACTTC
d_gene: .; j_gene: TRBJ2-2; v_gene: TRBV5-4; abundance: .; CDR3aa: CASRLGRGANTGELFF; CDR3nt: TGTGCCAGCAGGTTGGGCAGGGGCGCGAACACCGGGGAGCTGTTTTTT
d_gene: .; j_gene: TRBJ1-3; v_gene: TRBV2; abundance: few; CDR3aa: CASRNAGVSGNTIYF; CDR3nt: TGTGCCAGCAGAAATGCGGGGGTCTCTGGAAACACCATATATTTT
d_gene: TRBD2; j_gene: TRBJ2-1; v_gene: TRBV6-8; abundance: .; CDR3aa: CASRVGLAGGYEQFF; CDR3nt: TGTGCCAGCAGGGTGGGACTAGCGGGAGGGTATGAGCAGTTCTTC
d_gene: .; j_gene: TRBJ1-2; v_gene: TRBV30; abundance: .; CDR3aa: CAWRTRDTTWGGYTF; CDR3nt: TGTGCCTGGAGAACTAGGGACACAACCTGGGGGGGCTACACCTTC
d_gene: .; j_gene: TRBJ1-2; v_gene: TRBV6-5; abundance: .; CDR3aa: CATSRSGYGYTF; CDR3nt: TGTGCCACCTCACGTTCGGGATATGGCTACACCTTC
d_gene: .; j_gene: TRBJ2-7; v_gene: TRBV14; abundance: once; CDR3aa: CASSQETGVSGYEQYF; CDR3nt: TGTGCCAGCAGCCAAGAGACGGGAGTCAGCGGCTACGAGCAGTACTTC
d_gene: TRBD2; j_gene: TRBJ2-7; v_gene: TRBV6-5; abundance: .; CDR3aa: CASRAGLAGSYEQYF; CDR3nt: TGTGCCAGCAGGGCGGGACTAGCGGGCTCCTACGAGCAGTACTTC
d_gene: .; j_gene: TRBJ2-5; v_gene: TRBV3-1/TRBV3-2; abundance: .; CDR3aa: CASGTLLAGQETQYF; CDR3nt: TGTGCCAGCGGCACACTCCTGGCGGGCCAAGAGACCCAGTACTTC
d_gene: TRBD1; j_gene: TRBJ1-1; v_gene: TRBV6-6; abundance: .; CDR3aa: CASSETGVMNTEAFF; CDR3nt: TGTGCCAGCAGTGAGACAGGGGTCATGAACACTGAAGCTTTCTTT
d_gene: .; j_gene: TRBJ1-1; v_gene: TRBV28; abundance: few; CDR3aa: CASTFAILGTEAFF; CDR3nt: TGTGCCAGCACTTTCGCGATCCTTGGCACTGAAGCTTTCTTT
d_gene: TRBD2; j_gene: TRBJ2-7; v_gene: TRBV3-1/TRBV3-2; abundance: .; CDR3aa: CASSFLTSGNYEQYF; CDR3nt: TGTGCCAGCAGCTTTCTTACTAGCGGGAACTACGAGCAGTACTTC
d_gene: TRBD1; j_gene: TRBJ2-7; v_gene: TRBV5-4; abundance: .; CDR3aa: CASSSSARTGSHEQYF; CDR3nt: TGTGCCAGCAGCTCCTCTGCGCGGACAGGGAGTCACGAGCAGTACTTC
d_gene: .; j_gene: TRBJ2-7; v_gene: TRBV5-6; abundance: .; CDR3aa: CASSLAGLDRSSYEQYF; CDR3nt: TGTGCCAGCAGCTTGGCCGGCTTAGACAGGAGCTCCTACGAGCAGTACTTC
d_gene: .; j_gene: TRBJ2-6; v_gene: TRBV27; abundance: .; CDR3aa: CASSFFWSRENSGANVLTF; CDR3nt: TGTGCCAGCAGTTTTTTTTGGAGTCGGGAGAACTCTGGGGCCAACGTCCTGACTTTC
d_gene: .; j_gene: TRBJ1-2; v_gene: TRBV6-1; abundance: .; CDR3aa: CASSRQIVYGYTF; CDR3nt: TGTGCCAGCAGCAGACAGATCGTTTATGGCTACACCTTC
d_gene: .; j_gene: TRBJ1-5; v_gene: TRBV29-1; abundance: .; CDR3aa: CSFRQGYNQPQHF; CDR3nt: TGCAGCTTCCGGCAGGGTTATAATCAGCCCCAGCATTTT
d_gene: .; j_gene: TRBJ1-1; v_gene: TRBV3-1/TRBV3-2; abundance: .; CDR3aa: CASSLRGKDTEAFF; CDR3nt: TGTGCCAGCAGCCTCAGAGGGAAGGACACTGAAGCTTTCTTT
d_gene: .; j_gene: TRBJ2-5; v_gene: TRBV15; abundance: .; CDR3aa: CATSRGLRVADFQETQYF; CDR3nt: TGTGCCACCAGCAGAGGATTGAGAGTAGCGGATTTCCAAGAGACCCAGTACTTC
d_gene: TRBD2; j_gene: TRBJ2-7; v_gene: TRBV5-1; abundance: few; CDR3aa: CASSLGYSGLTYEQYF; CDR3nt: TGCGCCAGCAGCTTGGGGTATAGCGGGTTGACCTACGAGCAGTACTTC
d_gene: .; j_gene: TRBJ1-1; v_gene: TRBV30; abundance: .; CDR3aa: CAWSLGGAQPEAFF; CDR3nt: TGTGCCTGGAGTTTGGGGGGGGCCCAGCCTGAAGCTTTCTTT